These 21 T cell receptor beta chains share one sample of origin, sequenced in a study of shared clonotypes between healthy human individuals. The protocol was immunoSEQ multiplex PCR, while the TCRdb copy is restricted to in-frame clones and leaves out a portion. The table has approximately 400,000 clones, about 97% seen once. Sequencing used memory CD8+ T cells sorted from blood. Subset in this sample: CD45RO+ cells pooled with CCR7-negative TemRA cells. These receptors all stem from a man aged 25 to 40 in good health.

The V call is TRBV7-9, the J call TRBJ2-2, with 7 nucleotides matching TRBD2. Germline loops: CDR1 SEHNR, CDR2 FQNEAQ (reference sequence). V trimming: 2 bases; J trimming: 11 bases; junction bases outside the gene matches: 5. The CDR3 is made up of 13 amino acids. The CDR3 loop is CASSLPAGYELFF. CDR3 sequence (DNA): TGTGCCAGCAGCTTACCAGCGGGATATGAGCTGTTTTTT. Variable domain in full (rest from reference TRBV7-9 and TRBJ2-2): DTGVSQNPRHKITKRGQNVTFRCDPISEHNRLYWYRQTLGQGPEFLTYFQNEAQLEKSRLLSDRFSAERPKGSFSTLEIQRTEQGDSAMYLCASSLPAGYELFFGEGSRLTVL.

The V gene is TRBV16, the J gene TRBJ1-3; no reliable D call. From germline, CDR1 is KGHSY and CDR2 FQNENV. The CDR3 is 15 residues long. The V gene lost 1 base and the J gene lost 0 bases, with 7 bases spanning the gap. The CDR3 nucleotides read TGTGCCAGCAGCCAATTGTCCTACTCTGGAAACACCATATATTTT. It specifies CASSQLSYSGNTIYF.

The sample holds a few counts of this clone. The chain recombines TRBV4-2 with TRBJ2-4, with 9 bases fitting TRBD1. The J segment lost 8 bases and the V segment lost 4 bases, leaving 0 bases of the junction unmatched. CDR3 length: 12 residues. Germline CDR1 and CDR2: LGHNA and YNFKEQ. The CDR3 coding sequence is TGTGCCAGCAGCCGGGACAGGGACATTCAGTACTTC. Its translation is CASSRDRDIQYF.

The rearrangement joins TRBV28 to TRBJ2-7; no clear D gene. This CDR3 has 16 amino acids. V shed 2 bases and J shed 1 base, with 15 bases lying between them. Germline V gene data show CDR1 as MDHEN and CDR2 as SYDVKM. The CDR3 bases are TGTGCCAGCAGTTTAACTTTTGGCCGGGTTTCCTACGAGCAGTACTTC. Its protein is CASSLTFGRVSYEQYF.

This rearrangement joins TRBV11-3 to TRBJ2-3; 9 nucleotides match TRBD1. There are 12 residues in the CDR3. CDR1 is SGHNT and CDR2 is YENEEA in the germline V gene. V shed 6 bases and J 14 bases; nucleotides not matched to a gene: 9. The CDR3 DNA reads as TGTGCCAGCAGACCCGGGACAGGGCCGCTGTATTTT. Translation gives CASRPGTGPLYF.

The CDR3 bases are TGTGCCAGCAGCTTACAGGGAGATACGCAGTATTTT. Protein sequence: CASSLQGDTQYF. The V and J genes are TRBV28 and TRBJ2-3; the D gene is possibly TRBD1 (6 bases). The CDR3 totals 12 residues. Trimming removed 6 bases from V and 5 bases from J, with 9 bases in between. Germline CDR1 reads MDHEN; CDR2 reads SYDVKM.

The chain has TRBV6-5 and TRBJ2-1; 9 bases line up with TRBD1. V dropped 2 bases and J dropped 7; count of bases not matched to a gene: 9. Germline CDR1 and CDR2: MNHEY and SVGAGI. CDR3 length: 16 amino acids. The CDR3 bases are TGTGCCAGCAGTTACGGGTCCGGGACAGGGAGGAATGAGCAGTTCTTC. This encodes CASSYGSGTGRNEQFF.

CDR3 sequence (DNA): TGTGCCAGCAGCCCAGGGGGCAGTGGAAACACCATATATTTT. Amino acid sequence: CASSPGGSGNTIYF. This chain links TRBV28 with TRBJ1-3; 8 positions match TRBD1. CDR3 length: 14 amino acids. The germline CDR1 and CDR2 sequences are MDHEN and SYDVKM. After removal of 6 bases from V and 3 bases from J, the junction contained 4 bases not matched to a gene.

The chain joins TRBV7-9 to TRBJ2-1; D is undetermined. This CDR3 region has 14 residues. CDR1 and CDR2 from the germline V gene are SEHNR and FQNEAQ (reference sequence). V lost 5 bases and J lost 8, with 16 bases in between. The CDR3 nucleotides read TGTGCCAGCAGCCGCGACTGGGCTGAGCATGAGCAGTTCTTC. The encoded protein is CASSRDWAEHEQFF. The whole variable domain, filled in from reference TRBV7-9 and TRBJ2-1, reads DTGVSQNPRHKITKRGQNVTFRCDPISEHNRLYWYRQTLGQGPEFLTYFQNEAQLEKSRLLSDRFSAERPKGSFSTLEIQRTEQGDSAMYLCASSRDWAEHEQFFGPGTRLTVL.

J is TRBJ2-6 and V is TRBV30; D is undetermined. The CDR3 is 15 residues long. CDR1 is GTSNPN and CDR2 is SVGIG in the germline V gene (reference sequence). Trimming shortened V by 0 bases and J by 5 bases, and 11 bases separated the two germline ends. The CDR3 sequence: CAWSVRSVRANVLTF. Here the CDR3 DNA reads TGTGCCTGGAGTGTTCGCAGCGTCCGGGCCAACGTCCTGACTTTC. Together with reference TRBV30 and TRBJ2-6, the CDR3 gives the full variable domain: SQTIHQWPATLVQPVGSPLSLECTVEGTSNPNLYWYRQAAGRGLQLLFYSVGIGQISSEVPQNLSASRPQDRQFILSSKKLLLSDSGFYLCAWSVRSVRANVLTFGAGSRLTVL.

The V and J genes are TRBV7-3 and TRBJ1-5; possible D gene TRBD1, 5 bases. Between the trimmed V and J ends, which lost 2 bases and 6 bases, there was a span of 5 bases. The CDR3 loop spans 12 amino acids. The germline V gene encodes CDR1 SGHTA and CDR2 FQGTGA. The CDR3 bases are TGTGCCAGCAGCTTAGGGGGTCAGCCCCAGCATTTT. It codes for CASSLGGQPQHF.

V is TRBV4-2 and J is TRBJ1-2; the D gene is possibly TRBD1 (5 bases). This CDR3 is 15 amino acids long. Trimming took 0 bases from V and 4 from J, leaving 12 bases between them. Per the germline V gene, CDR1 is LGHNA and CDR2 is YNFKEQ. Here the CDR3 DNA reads TGTGCCAGCAGCCAAGATGGGGCGGTCGCCTATGGCTACACCTTC. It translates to CASSQDGAVAYGYTF.

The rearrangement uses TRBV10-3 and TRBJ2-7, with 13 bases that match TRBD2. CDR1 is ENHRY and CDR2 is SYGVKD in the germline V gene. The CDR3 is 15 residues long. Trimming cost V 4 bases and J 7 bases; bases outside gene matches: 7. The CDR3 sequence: CAISAGLAGVLEQYF. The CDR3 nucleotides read TGTGCCATCAGTGCAGGACTAGCGGGAGTATTAGAGCAGTACTTC.

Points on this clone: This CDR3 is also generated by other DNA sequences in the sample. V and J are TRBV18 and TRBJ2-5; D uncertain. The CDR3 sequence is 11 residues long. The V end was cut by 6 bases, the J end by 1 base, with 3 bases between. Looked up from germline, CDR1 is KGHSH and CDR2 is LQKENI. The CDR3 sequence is CASSPQETQYF. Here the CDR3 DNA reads TGTGCCAGCTCGCCCCAAGAGACCCAGTACTTC. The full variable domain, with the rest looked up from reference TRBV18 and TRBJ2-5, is NAGVMQNPRHLVRRRGQEARLRCSPMKGHSHVYWYRQLPEEGLKFMVYLQKENIIDESGMPKERFSAEFPKEGPSILRIQQVVRGDSAAYFCASSPQETQYFGPGTRLLVL.

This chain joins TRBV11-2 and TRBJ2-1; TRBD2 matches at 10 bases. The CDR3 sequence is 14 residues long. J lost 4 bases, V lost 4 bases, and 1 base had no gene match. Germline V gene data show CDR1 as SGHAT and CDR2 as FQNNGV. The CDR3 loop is CASSSSGSYNEQFF. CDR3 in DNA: TGTGCCAGCAGCTCTAGCGGGAGTTACAATGAGCAGTTCTTC.

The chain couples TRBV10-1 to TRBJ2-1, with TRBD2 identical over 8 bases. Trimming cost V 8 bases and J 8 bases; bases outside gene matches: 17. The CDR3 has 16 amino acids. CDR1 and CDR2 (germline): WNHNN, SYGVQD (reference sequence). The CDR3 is CASLSGEGLIHDEQFF. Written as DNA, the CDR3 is TGCGCCAGCCTTAGCGGGGAGGGCCTCATACACGATGAGCAGTTCTTC.

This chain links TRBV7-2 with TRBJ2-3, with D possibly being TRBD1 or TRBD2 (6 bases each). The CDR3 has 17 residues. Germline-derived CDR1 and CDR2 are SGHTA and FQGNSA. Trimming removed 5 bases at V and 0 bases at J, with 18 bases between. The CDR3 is CASSQGRGHTSTDTQYF. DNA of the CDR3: TGTGCCAGCAGCCAGGGGCGGGGACATACTAGCACAGATACGCAGTATTTT.

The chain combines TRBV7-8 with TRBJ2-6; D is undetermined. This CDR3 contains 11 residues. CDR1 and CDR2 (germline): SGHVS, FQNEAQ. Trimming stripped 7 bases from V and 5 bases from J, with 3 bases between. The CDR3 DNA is TGTGCCAGCACGTGGGCCAACGTCCTGACTTTC. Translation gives CASTWANVLTF.

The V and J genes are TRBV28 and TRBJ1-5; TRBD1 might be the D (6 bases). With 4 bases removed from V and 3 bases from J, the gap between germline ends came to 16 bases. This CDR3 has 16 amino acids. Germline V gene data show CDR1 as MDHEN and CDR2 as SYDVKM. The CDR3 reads CASSSPLTGFNQPQHF. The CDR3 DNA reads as TGTGCCAGCAGTTCCCCCCTAACAGGGTTCAATCAGCCCCAGCATTTT.

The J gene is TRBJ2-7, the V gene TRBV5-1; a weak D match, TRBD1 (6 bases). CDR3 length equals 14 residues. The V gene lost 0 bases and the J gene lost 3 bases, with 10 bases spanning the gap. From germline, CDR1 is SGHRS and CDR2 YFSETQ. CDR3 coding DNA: TGCGCCAGCAGCTTGGCCAGGGGAGACTACGAGCAGTACTTC. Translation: CASSLARGDYEQYF.

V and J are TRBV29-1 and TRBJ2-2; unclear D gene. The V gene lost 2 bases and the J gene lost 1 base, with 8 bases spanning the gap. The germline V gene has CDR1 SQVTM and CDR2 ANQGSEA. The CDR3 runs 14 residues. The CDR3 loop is CSVESDGNTGELFF. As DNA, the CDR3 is TGCAGCGTTGAATCGGATGGGAACACCGGGGAGCTGTTTTTT.